This note documents a single TCR beta chain sequence. Its antigen is unknown. No base quality information exists; no much larger clone differs at one position. What this sample's time point label stands for: about 28 days (+/-7) after the second vaccine dose. AZD1222 recipients with second doses at about 4 weeks or about 12 weeks were pooled, because spike-specific TCR depth and breadth did not differ between schedules. Vaccinee samples came from UK trials COV001 and COV002, including a single-blind randomized controlled phase 2/3 trial of AZD1222 (ChAdOx1 nCoV-19) in healthy adults. Trial participant PBMC samples were collected at day 0 and day 28 after the second dose for TCRbeta chain sequencing. This sample was taken from a study of T cell responses to AZD1222 COVID-19 vaccine (dated by TCRdb to 2020 to 2023). Study-wide context: TCR sequencing covered some 250 trial participants: 200 to 210 given two doses of AZD1222 and about 26 given two doses of MenACWY control vaccine. Trial participants were enrolled by age into subgroups of 18-55, 56-69 and 70-plus years, and around 150, 28 and 57 TCR-sequenced participants, respectively, were included in these subgroups.

Study-level results and caveats: Participants were mostly white British and included more females than males, and it was suggested by the authors that clonal diversity may have been underestimated. In the small 56-69-year group, the increase in depth fell short of significance, most likely because of low power. CD4 TCRs associated with the vaccine covered the entire spike protein, and the dominant responses were in regions 160-218 and 743-854. Because no day 14 peak-response samples were available, the repertoires could be characterized only after the peak T cell response. Epitopes outside the regions mutated in the B.1.351 and B.1.1.7 variants were reportedly recognized by nearly half of the unique spike-specific TCRs. A significant rise in spike-specific TCR breadth and depth was observed after two AZD1222 doses relative to day 0 and relative to MenACWY recipients. Conclusions about previously exposed vaccinees were limited because only six AZD1222 recipients were SARS-CoV-2 seropositive at baseline.

The CDR3 regions of human TCRbeta chains were analyzed by immunosequencing. The source study handled its data this way. TCRs in the repertoires were matched against a reference library of SARS-CoV-2-specific TCRs that had been generated with the MIRA antigen-specificity platform. Breadth was defined as the fraction of unique TCRs that were SARS-CoV-2-associated, and depth was defined as the fraction of total T cells that were SARS-CoV-2-associated. Using the MIRA data, each spike-specific TCR was assigned both to the spike region to which the TCR was reactive and to a CD4 or CD8 class. Log10-transformed breadth and depth values were compared by one-way ANOVA with Sidak's multiple comparisons tests. TCRdb re-hosts the immuneACCESS table, in-frame sequences only. Its copies lack some clones; in the studies checked, an unresolved V gene accounts for under half of them, and the cause for the rest is not known. Clone size and V and J calls were adopted from that table, with D and trimming inferred from the DNA. The sample table contains some 130,000 clones; only one count was recorded for roughly 91% of them. Approximately 6.8% of the sample rests with the top ten.

From the cysteine through the phenylalanine, the CDR3 covers 15 amino acids. Kept here is only the CDR3 DNA, which spans 45 bases and is read in frame from base 1. In the germline V gene, CDR1 corresponds to MDHEN and CDR2 to SYDVKM. V is cut back by 3 bases and J by 2 bases, with 5 bases in the junction unmatched. The TCR was taken from an adult who received the AZD1222 COVID-19 vaccine. This chain is built from TRBV28 and TRBJ2-3; TRBD2 agrees with 7 junctional bases. Source: peripheral blood, taken 28 days after the second AZD1222 dose. The sequence in DNA is TGTGCCAGCAGTTTCTTGCTAGCGGACACAGATACGCAGTATTTT. Translation gives CASSFLLADTDTQYF. Supplemented by the reference TRBV28 and TRBJ2-3 proteins around the CDR3, the complete variable domain is DVKVTQSSRYLVKRTGEKVFLECVQDMDHENMFWYRQDPGLGLRLIYFSYDVKMKEKGDIPEGYSVSREKKERFSLILESASTNQTSMYLCASSFLLADTDTQYFGPGTRLTVL.